This TCR beta chain appears in the sequencing data of a study of beta chain features in type 1 diabetes (dated by TCRdb to between 2017 and 2018). Turning to the overall study: Mean age, gender distribution, total cell number and subset yield did not differ between patients and healthy donors. Across all samples, some 110,000,000 sorted cells were examined, and cell number per subset correlated strongly with RNA yield. In the study, TCRB repertoires of sorted circulating CD4+ T cell subsets from recently diagnosed type 1 diabetes patients were compared with those of matched healthy donors. Regulatory and stem cell-like memory subsets were obtained from only 8 patients and roughly 8 healthy donors, while naive and central memory subsets were obtained from all 30 or so donors.

All of the isolated RNA was reverse transcribed with the High Capacity cDNA Reverse Transcription Kit, so expressed TCRB transcripts were sequenced. Deep immunoSEQ sequencing was applied to naive, central memory and regulatory T cell samples, giving an average of roughly 3.5 million total reads per sample. After sorted cells were lysed in RLT buffer, RNA was extracted with DNase-treated RNeasy Micro or Mini kits, with the choice depending on cell number. Each cell subset was processed on its own to prevent cross-contamination, while patient and healthy donor samples were processed together. TCRB sequences were amplified from cDNA with the immunoSEQ multiplex PCR, producing 87-bp fragments spanning the CDR3 region. Amplicons were sequenced on the Illumina HiSeq platform. On the authors' methods: Synthetic template baselines were used to correct PCR bias computationally, reads within Hamming distance 2 were collapsed together, and singletons that could not be merged were discarded. Reads were aligned against IMGT so that V, D and J genes, CDR3 length and insertions or deletions at six rearrangement sites could be assigned. Within each subset, clonotype counts were normalized to the number of sorted cells before true diversity and Gini coefficients were calculated with the tcR R package. The overlap coefficient, calculated on TCRB nucleotide sequences, was used to quantify repertoire sharing. The source is immuneACCESS, and TCRdb retained only in-frame sequences with V and J called. Part of the clones is not carried over; for the studies checked, unresolved V genes explain less than half of this, and the remainder is unexplained. V, J and clone size were drawn from that table, and D and trimming were deduced from the DNA. The table for this sample lists roughly 150,000 clones; 8.5% to 14% of them were counted only once. Over 2% of the sample is in the top ten clones.

Study-level results and caveats: Shorter templates might have been favored by PCR, but patient and control samples were amplified and corrected together, so both groups would have been affected equally by any skew. HLA sub-analyses involved small numbers of individuals, so any influence of HLA type on TCRB rearrangement remained unresolved. In all four CD4+ subsets, TCRB CDR3 length was moderately but significantly shorter in type 1 diabetes patients. At VDJ recombination sites, patients with type 1 diabetes made fewer insertions and deleted more nucleotides, a pattern implying thymic rearrangement abnormalities. Because cDNA was sequenced instead of genomic DNA, highly expressing activated cells could be over-represented, though the groups showed no difference in activation or CD3 levels. Naive, central memory and regulatory TCRB repertoires appeared to be more alike among patients than among healthy donors.

Note on this clone: The clone's antigen remains unknown. Base qualities are not at hand, and no much larger clone is one base apart.

V is reduced by 0 bases and J by 0 bases, leaving a spacing of 6 bases between them. CDR1 SGHTA and CDR2 FQGNSA were looked up in the germline V gene. Its CDR3 holds 16 amino acids, cysteine through phenylalanine. The DNA shown is the 48-base CDR3, in frame from base 1. Each donor gave one peripheral blood draw, averaging approximately 120 mL, which was collected into heparinised tubes. Naive, central memory, regulatory and stem cell-like memory CD4+ T cells were sorted on a BD FACSAria II using a panel including CD45RO, CCR7, CD25, CD127, CD95 and CD27. All sorted populations exceeded 98% purity. PBMCs were isolated immediately by Lymphoprep density gradient centrifugation and stained directly without culture. So that batch effects would be minimized, each experiment stained and sorted samples in pairs, pairing one healthy donor with one patient.

This receptor was obtained from a man aged 18 to 30 in good health. The sample taken for sequencing was central memory CD4+ T cells from blood. The V and J genes are TRBV7-2 and TRBJ2-6; the D gene identity is not certain. The CDR3: CASSLAGPSGANVLTF. The DNA sequence is TGTGCCAGCAGCTTAGCGGGTCCCTCTGGGGCCAACGTCCTGACTTTC.